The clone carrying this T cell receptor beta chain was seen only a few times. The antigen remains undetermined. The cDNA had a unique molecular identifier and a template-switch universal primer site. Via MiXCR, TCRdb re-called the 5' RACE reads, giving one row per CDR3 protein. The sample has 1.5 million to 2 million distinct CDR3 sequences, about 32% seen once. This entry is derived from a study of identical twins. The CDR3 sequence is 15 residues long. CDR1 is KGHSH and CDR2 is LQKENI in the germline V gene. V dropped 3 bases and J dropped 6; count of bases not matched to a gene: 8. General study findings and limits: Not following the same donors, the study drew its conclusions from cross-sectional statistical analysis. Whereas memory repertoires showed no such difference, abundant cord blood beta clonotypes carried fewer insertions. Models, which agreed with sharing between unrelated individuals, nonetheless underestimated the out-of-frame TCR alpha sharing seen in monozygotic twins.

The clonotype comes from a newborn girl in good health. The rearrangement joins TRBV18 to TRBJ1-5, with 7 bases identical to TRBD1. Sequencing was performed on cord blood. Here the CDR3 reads CASSPFGQAAQPQHF. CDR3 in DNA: TGTGCCAGCTCACCGTTTGGACAGGCTGCTCAGCCCCAGCATTTT.